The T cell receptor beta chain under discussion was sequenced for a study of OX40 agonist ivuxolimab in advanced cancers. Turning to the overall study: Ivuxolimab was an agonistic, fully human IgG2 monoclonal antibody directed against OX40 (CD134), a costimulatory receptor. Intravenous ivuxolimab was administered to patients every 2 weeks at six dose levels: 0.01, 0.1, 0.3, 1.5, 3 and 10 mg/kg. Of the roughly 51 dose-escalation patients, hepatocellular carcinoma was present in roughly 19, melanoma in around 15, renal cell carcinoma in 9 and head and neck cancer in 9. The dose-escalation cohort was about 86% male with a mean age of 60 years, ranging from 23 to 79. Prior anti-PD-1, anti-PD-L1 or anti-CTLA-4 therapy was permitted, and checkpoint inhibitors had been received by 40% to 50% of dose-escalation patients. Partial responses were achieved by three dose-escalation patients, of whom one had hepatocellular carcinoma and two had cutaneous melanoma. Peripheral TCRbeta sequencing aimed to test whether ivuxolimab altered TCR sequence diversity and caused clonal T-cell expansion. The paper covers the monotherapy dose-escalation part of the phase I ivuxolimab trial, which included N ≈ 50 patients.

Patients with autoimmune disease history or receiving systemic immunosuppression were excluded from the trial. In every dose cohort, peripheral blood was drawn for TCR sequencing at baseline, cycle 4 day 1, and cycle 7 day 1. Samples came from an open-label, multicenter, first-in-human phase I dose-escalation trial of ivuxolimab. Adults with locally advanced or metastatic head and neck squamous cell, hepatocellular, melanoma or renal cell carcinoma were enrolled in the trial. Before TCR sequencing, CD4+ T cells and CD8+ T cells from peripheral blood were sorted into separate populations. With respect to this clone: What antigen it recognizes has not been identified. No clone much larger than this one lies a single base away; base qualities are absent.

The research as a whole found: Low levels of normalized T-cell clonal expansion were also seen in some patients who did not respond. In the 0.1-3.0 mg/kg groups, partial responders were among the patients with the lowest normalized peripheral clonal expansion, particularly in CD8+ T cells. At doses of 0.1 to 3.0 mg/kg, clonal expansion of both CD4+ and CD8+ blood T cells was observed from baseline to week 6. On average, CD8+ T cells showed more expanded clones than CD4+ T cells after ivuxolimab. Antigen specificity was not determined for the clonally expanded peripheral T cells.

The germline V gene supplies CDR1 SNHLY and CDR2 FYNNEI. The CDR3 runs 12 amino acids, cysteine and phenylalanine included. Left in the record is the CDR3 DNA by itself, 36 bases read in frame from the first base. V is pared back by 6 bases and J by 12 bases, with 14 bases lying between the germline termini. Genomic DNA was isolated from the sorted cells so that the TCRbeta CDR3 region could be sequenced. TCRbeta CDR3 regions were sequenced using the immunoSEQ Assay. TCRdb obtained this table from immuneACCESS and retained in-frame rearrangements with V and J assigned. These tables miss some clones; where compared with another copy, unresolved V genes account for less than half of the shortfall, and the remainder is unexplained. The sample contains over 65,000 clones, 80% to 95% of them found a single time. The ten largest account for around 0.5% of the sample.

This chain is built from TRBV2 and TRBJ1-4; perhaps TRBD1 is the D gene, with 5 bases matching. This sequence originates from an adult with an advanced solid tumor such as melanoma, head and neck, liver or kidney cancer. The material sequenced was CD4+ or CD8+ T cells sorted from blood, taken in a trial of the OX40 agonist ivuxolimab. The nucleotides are TGTGCCAGCAGCCTCCGGACATGGGAACTGTTTTTT. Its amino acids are CASSLRTWELFF. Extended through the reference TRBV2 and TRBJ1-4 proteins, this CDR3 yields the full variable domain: EPEVTQTPSHQVTQMGQEVILRCVPISNHLYFYWYRQILGQKVEFLVSFYNNEISEKSEIFDDQFSVERPDGSNFTLKIRSTKLEDSAMYFCASSLRTWELFFGSGTQLSVL.